This T cell receptor (beta chain) was recovered during a study of cytomegalovirus exposure and HLA in healthy donors. The PCR used 60 Vbeta and 13 Jbeta primers. Some clones are missing from TCRdb's copy, which holds only in-frame ones; the method was immunoSEQ multiplex PCR. Of 150,000 to 200,000 clones listed, roughly 85% are singletons. The CDR3 has 14 residues. The germline V and J ends were trimmed by 6 bases and 0 bases, with 6 bases remaining between them. Germline lookup yields CDR1 SNHLY and CDR2 FYNNEI. The chain carries TRBV2 and TRBJ2-6, with D unresolved. The receptor was derived from a man between 50 and 59 years old in good health and CMV-seropositive. Sequencing was done on a sample of PBMCs. CDR3 protein: CASSENSGANVLTF. The CDR3 DNA is TGTGCCAGCAGCGAGAACTCTGGGGCCAACGTCCTGACTTTC.